These T cell receptor beta chains were read from a single sample in a study of beta chain features in type 1 diabetes. The protocol was immunoSEQ multiplex PCR, while the TCRdb copy is restricted to in-frame clones and leaves out a portion. The table has approximately 46,000 clones, around 45% seen once. Sequencing was done on a sample of stem cell memory CD4+ T cells from blood. These receptors were obtained from a man aged 30-40 years with type 1 diabetes. CDR3s include the opening cysteine and the closing phenylalanine or tryptophan. The order of the fields is clone size, D gene, J gene, V gene, CDR3 DNA, CDR3 protein. The D gene is left open where the match is weak. Expanded clones get a size class; other rows say once, few or many, or leave the size out.

size: .; D: TRBD1; J: TRBJ1-5; V: TRBV27; DNA: TGTGCCAGCAGTCTCGGACAGGCCTTTCAGCCCCAGCATTTT; CDR3: CASSLGQAFQPQHF
size: .; D: .; J: TRBJ2-7; V: TRBV5-6; DNA: TGTGCCAGCAGCTTGGAGGCACGCGGGCAGTACTTC; CDR3: CASSLEARGQYF
size: .; D: .; J: TRBJ2-3; V: TRBV6-1; DNA: TGTGCCAGCACCGTCGACGGGAGCACAGATACGCAGTATTTT; CDR3: CASTVDGSTDTQYF
size: few; D: .; J: TRBJ2-5; V: TRBV5-1; DNA: TGCGCCAGCAGCTTAAGTGCGCAAGAGACCCAGTACTTC; CDR3: CASSLSAQETQYF
size: .; D: TRBD1; J: TRBJ2-5; V: TRBV6-5; DNA: TGTGCCAGCAGTTACTCGGGACAGAGAGAGACCCAGTACTTC; CDR3: CASSYSGQRETQYF
size: few; D: .; J: TRBJ1-5; V: TRBV18; DNA: TGTGCCAGCTCACCTCGAAGGGTTTCGGGACAAGGTCAGCCCCAGCATTTT; CDR3: CASSPRRVSGQGQPQHF
size: few; D: .; J: TRBJ1-2; V: TRBV28; DNA: TGTGCCAGCAGTTTAGCGGAGCACTATGGCTACACCTTC; CDR3: CASSLAEHYGYTF
size: .; D: TRBD1; J: TRBJ2-2; V: TRBV2; DNA: TGTGCCAGCAGTGGTAGGGGGACAGGGGTCACCGGGGAGCTGTTTTTT; CDR3: CASSGRGTGVTGELFF
size: few; D: TRBD2; J: TRBJ2-1; V: TRBV27; DNA: TGTGCCAGCAGTTTGGCGGCTAGCGGTTACAATGAGCAGTTCTTC; CDR3: CASSLAASGYNEQFF
size: .; D: TRBD2; J: TRBJ2-1; V: TRBV9; DNA: TGTGCCAGCAGCGTATCCGGGAGGCCGAGCTCCTACAATGAGCAGTTCTTC; CDR3: CASSVSGRPSSYNEQFF
size: .; D: .; J: TRBJ2-3; V: TRBV19; DNA: TGTGCCAGTAGTATTAGTGAGACGCAGTATTTT; CDR3: CASSISETQYF
size: .; D: TRBD1; J: TRBJ1-1; V: TRBV7-9; DNA: TGTGCCAGCGGGGGACAGATGAACACTGAAGCTTTCTTT; CDR3: CASGGQMNTEAFF
size: few; D: .; J: TRBJ2-1; V: TRBV5-4; DNA: TGTGCCAGCAGCTTGCCCGGTGGTACCTACAATGAGCAGTTCTTC; CDR3: CASSLPGGTYNEQFF
size: .; D: TRBD1; J: TRBJ2-1; V: TRBV15; DNA: TGTGCCACCAGCAGAGATCAGGGGGACAATGAGCAGTTCTTC; CDR3: CATSRDQGDNEQFF
size: few; D: .; J: TRBJ2-3; V: TRBV5-1; DNA: TGCGCCAGCAGCTCGGTGAATACGCAGTATTTT; CDR3: CASSSVNTQYF
size: once; D: .; J: TRBJ2-1; V: TRBV7-2; DNA: TGTGCCAGCAGCGCTAGCTCCTACAATGAGCAGTTCTTC; CDR3: CASSASSYNEQFF
size: .; D: .; J: TRBJ1-5; V: TRBV18; DNA: TGTGCCAGCTCGAGGGAAGATCAGCCCCAGCATTTT; CDR3: CASSREDQPQHF
size: few; D: TRBD2; J: TRBJ2-5; V: TRBV29-1; DNA: TGCAGCGCCCTGGGGCTAGCGGGAGTAATTGGTGAGACCCAGTACTTC; CDR3: CSALGLAGVIGETQYF
size: .; D: .; J: TRBJ1-2; V: TRBV7-2; DNA: TGTGCCAGCAGCTTAGCCAGGGTCAGCTATGGCTACACCTTC; CDR3: CASSLARVSYGYTF
size: few; D: .; J: TRBJ2-7; V: TRBV28; DNA: TGTGCCAGCACCAAAGCGGGCAGGGTTGATCCGGGCGAGCAGTACTTC; CDR3: CASTKAGRVDPGEQYF
size: few; D: .; J: TRBJ2-1; V: TRBV7-6; DNA: TGTGCCAGCAGTTCCACAGTGAGTGAGCAGTTCTTC; CDR3: CASSSTVSEQFF
size: .; D: TRBD2; J: TRBJ2-1; V: TRBV5-1; DNA: TGCGCCAGCAGCTTGATCGCGGGAGGGCCTGTCGGATCCTACAATGAGCAGTTCTTC; CDR3: CASSLIAGGPVGSYNEQFF
size: .; D: .; J: TRBJ1-5; V: TRBV28; DNA: TGTGCCAGTTCAGGGTATCAGCCCCAGCATTTT; CDR3: CASSGYQPQHF
size: .; D: TRBD2; J: TRBJ2-7; V: TRBV7-9; DNA: TGTGCCAGCAGTTCCGGGGGGGGAACCTACGAGCAGTACTTC; CDR3: CASSSGGGTYEQYF
size: once; D: TRBD1; J: TRBJ1-1; V: TRBV27; DNA: TGTGCCAGCCGAGACGTCACAGGGGGCACTGAAGCTTTCTTT; CDR3: CASRDVTGGTEAFF
size: once; D: .; J: TRBJ2-1; V: TRBV4-3; DNA: TGCGCCAGCAGCCAAGGGACATACAATGAGCAGTTCTTC; CDR3: CASSQGTYNEQFF
size: few; D: TRBD2; J: TRBJ2-1; V: TRBV15; DNA: TGTGCCACCAGCAGAGAGCTAGCGGCATCCTACAATGAGCAGTTCTTC; CDR3: CATSRELAASYNEQFF
size: few; D: TRBD1; J: TRBJ2-6; V: TRBV15; DNA: TGTGCCACCAGCACAAACAGGGGATCTGGGGCCAACGTCCTGACTTTC; CDR3: CATSTNRGSGANVLTF
size: few; D: TRBD2; J: TRBJ2-3; V: TRBV6-1; DNA: TGTGCCAGTAGACTAGCGGTTGTTTCAGATACGCAGTATTTT; CDR3: CASRLAVVSDTQYF
size: .; D: TRBD1; J: TRBJ2-7; V: TRBV6-5; DNA: TGTGCCAGCAGTTACTCCGGGACAGGGCTATACGAGCAGTACTTC; CDR3: CASSYSGTGLYEQYF
size: .; D: .; J: TRBJ1-4; V: TRBV27; DNA: TGTGCCAGCAGGGGACATAGCTCAGGGCGGGATGAAAAACTGTTTTTT; CDR3: CASRGHSSGRDEKLFF
size: .; D: .; J: TRBJ2-1; V: TRBV5-4; DNA: TGTGCCAGCAGCTTGGAAAACGGCTACAATGAGCAGTTCTTC; CDR3: CASSLENGYNEQFF
size: .; D: TRBD1; J: TRBJ2-2; V: TRBV25-1; DNA: TGTGCCAGCAGTGTGTTAGACAGGGATTCCGGGGAGCTGTTTTTT; CDR3: CASSVLDRDSGELFF
size: .; D: TRBD1; J: TRBJ1-2; V: TRBV5-1; DNA: TGCGCCAGCAGCTTGTGGGACAGGGCTGGCTACACCTTC; CDR3: CASSLWDRAGYTF
size: .; D: .; J: TRBJ1-1; V: TRBV4-1; DNA: TGCGCCAGCAGCCAAGATGCGGCAGCTTGGAACACTGAAGCTTTCTTT; CDR3: CASSQDAAAWNTEAFF
size: few; D: .; J: TRBJ2-1; V: TRBV11-2; DNA: TGTGCCAGCATTATGGTTGCAGGGAAGAATGAGCAGTTCTTC; CDR3: CASIMVAGKNEQFF
size: .; D: .; J: TRBJ2-2; V: TRBV5-4; DNA: TGTGCCAGCAGCCCGAGGAACGGCGGGGAGCTGTTTTTT; CDR3: CASSPRNGGELFF
size: .; D: .; J: TRBJ1-2; V: TRBV5-1; DNA: TGCGCCAGCAGCCCCTCCGGCAGGCCCTATGGCTACACCTTC; CDR3: CASSPSGRPYGYTF
size: .; D: TRBD2; J: TRBJ2-1; V: TRBV9; DNA: TGTGCCAGCAGCGTAGTAGCGGGAGTAGTTAAGCAGTTCTTC; CDR3: CASSVVAGVVKQFF
size: .; D: TRBD1; J: TRBJ2-1; V: TRBV28; DNA: TGTGCCAGCAGTTTGAATTCGAATACCCGGACAGGGTTGCCGATCTCTCGCTACAATGAGCAGTTCTTC; CDR3: CASSLNSNTRTGLPISRYNEQFF
size: .; D: .; J: TRBJ2-2; V: TRBV2; DNA: TGTGCCAGCAGTGGTTTGGCAATGAACACCGGGGAGCTGTTTTTT; CDR3: CASSGLAMNTGELFF
size: .; D: TRBD1; J: TRBJ1-1; V: TRBV30; DNA: TGTGCCTCTAAGCCGGGACAGGGGATCTCTGAAGCTTTCTTT; CDR3: CASKPGQGISEAFF
size: .; D: TRBD2; J: TRBJ2-1; V: TRBV7-3; DNA: TGTGCCAGCAGCCACCGACTAGCGAGCTACAATGAGCAGTTCTTC; CDR3: CASSHRLASYNEQFF
size: .; D: .; J: TRBJ2-5; V: TRBV20-1; DNA: TGCAGTGCCAAGGGGTGGGAGACCCAGTACTTC; CDR3: CSAKGWETQYF
size: .; D: TRBD2; J: TRBJ2-1; V: TRBV15; DNA: TGTGCCACCAGCAGCCTAGCGGGAGACATGGCGCTTTACAATGAGCAGTTCTTC; CDR3: CATSSLAGDMALYNEQFF